This T cell receptor (beta chain) was sequenced for a study of PD-L1 blockade in urothelial cancer. In the study overall: Prior chemotherapy ranged from 0 to 3 regimens per patient.

The CDR3 runs to 12 residues. CDR1 is GTSNPN, CDR2 SVGIG, per germline (reference sequence). The V gene lost 3 bases and the J gene lost 2 bases, with 7 bases spanning the gap. Points on this clone: The same CDR3 is also encoded by other DNA sequences in this sample.

Described time point: peripheral blood 6 weeks after treatment start. The cohort comprised individuals with locally advanced or metastatic urothelial carcinoma. Peripheral blood mononuclear cells were collected from every patient before and during treatment, yielding between 1 and 8 samples per patient. The repertoire was sequenced with immunoSEQ multiplex PCR; TCRdb's copy has only in-frame clones and lacks some. The data hold roughly 100,000 clones, with around four fifths observed a single time. The sequence derives from a man in his sixties or seventies with urothelial cancer. Here the sequenced sample was PBMCs, taken around atezolizumab (anti-PD-L1) treatment. J is TRBJ1-2 and V is TRBV30, with D unclear. CDR3 DNA: TGTGCCTGGAGCGGGGTCAACTATGGCTACACCTTC. It encodes CAWSGVNYGYTF.